The 27 T cell receptor beta chains given below trace back to one sample, sequenced in a study of cytotoxic CD8 clonotypes in ibrutinib-treated CLL. TCRdb keeps only in-frame clones here, not all; method: immunoSEQ multiplex PCR. The sample lists over 110,000 clones, 85% to 95% occurring once. The source material was PBMCs, sampled after 12 months of ibrutinib treatment. The receptors here all came from a human donor with chronic lymphocytic leukemia.

This rearrangement joins TRBV7-6 to TRBJ2-3; D remains ambiguous. This CDR3 contains 13 residues. The germline V gene encodes CDR1 SGHVS and CDR2 FNYEAQ. V lost 5 bases and J 3 bases, leaving 9 bases between the germline ends. The CDR3 spells CASSQRVTDTQYF. CDR3 sequence (DNA): TGTGCCAGCAGCCAACGGGTGACAGATACGCAGTATTTT. The full variable domain, with the rest looked up from reference TRBV7-6 and TRBJ2-3, is GAGVSQSPRYKVTKRGQDVALRCDPISGHVSLYWYRQALGQGPEFLTYFNYEAQQDKSGLPNDRFSAERPEGSISTLTIQRTEQRDSAMYRCASSQRVTDTQYFGPGTRLTVL.

With respect to this clone: Other nucleotide sequences from this sample produce the same CDR3. The chain is built from TRBV18 and TRBJ2-2; D possibly corresponds to TRBD2 (5 bases). The V and J ends lost 4 bases and 2 bases respectively, with 8 bases between them. Germline values: CDR1 KGHSH, CDR2 LQKENI. This CDR3 comprises 14 residues. This CDR3 reads CASSRTANTGELFF. The CDR3, as DNA: TGTGCCAGCTCACGGACTGCTAACACCGGGGAGCTGTTTTTT.

The J gene is TRBJ1-1, the V gene TRBV2; D perhaps matches TRBD1 (5 bases). V was trimmed by 2 bases and J by 5 bases, leaving 9 bases between them. Germline assignment: CDR1 SNHLY and CDR2 FYNNEI. This CDR3 region has 13 residues. Here the CDR3 DNA reads TGTGCCAGCAGTGAATGGGGGGTAACTGAAGCTTTCTTT. This gives the protein CASSEWGVTEAFF.

This sequence joins TRBV28 and TRBJ2-7; the D call may be TRBD1 or TRBD2 (5 bases each). V shed 4 bases and J shed 3 bases, with 7 bases lying between them. The CDR3 extends over 12 amino acids. Germline V gene sequence: CDR1 MDHEN, CDR2 SYDVKM. CDR3 coding DNA: TGTGCCAGCAGTTGGGACCACTACGAGCAGTACTTC. Amino acid sequence: CASSWDHYEQYF.

In this sample, this clone turned up once. The J gene is TRBJ2-7, the V gene TRBV7-2; 10 nucleotides line up with TRBD1. The ends lost 4 bases at V and 5 bases at J; junction bases unmatched: 8. CDR1 is SGHTA and CDR2 is FQGNSA in the germline V gene. The CDR3 covers 15 residues. The CDR3, as DNA: TGTGCCAGCAGCTCTCCCCGGACAGGGGGAAACGAGCAGTACTTC. Its protein product is CASSSPRTGGNEQYF.

The chain carries TRBV7-9 and TRBJ2-3; 12 bases line up with TRBD2. V lost 8 bases, J lost 0 bases, and 9 bases stayed unmatched. Per the germline V gene, CDR1 is SEHNR and CDR2 is FQNEAQ (reference sequence). The CDR3 contains 17 residues. The CDR3 region is CASGQPGTSGSTDTQYF. CDR3 nucleotide sequence: TGTGCCAGCGGCCAACCGGGGACTAGCGGGAGCACAGATACGCAGTATTTT.

This clone has just a few counts. This chain connects TRBV27 to TRBJ1-2; tentative D call: TRBD1 (5 bases). Trimming removed 6 bases at V and 8 bases at J, with 16 bases between. Germline CDR1 MNHEY, CDR2 SMNVEV (reference sequence). This CDR3 contains 13 residues. CDR3 amino acids: CASSTGTREGYTF. DNA of the CDR3: TGTGCCAGCAGCACCGGGACCCGGGAGGGCTACACCTTC.

The chain joins TRBV4-2 to TRBJ2-3; 7 nucleotides align to TRBD2. The CDR3 sequence is 15 residues long. Trimming at V came to 7 bases and at J to 2 bases, leaving 9 bases not matched to a gene. Germline CDR1 LGHNA, CDR2 YNFKEQ. The CDR3 region is CASTWGGTNTDTQYF. The CDR3 region has the DNA TGTGCCAGCACCTGGGGGGGAACAAACACAGATACGCAGTATTTT.

V usage is TRBV19 and J usage is TRBJ1-1; D is unresolved. The CDR3 has 15 amino acids. V lost 3 bases, J lost 4 bases, and 15 bases lay in between. Per germline, CDR1 LNHDA and CDR2 SQIVND (reference sequence). The CDR3 loop reads CASSIAISLGTEAFF. CDR3 sequence (DNA): TGTGCCAGTAGTATCGCGATATCTCTGGGCACTGAAGCTTTCTTT.

The chain couples TRBV6-6 to TRBJ2-1; D uncertain. CDR3 length equals 10 residues. Trimming left V 8 bases short and J 15 bases short, with 14 bases between. Germline CDR1 is MNHNY and CDR2 is SVGAGI (reference sequence). DNA of the CDR3: TGTGCCAGCCAGAATGGGTATCCGTTCTTC. This sequence encodes CASQNGYPFF.

The chain uses TRBV9 and TRBJ2-1; no clear D. This CDR3 region has 13 residues. In germline, CDR1 is SGDLS, CDR2 YYNGEE. V was pared by 0 bases and J by 10 bases, with 11 bases between. In DNA form, the CDR3 reads TGTGCCAGCAGCGTAGAGGTGACTGGGGAGCAGTTCTTC. Its translation is CASSVEVTGEQFF.

This clone was counted once. The chain carries TRBV2 and TRBJ2-7, with D hard to call. Germline V lookup: CDR1 SNHLY, CDR2 FYNNEI. V shed 8 bases and J shed 6 bases, with 8 bases lying between them. CDR3 length: 10 residues. The CDR3 reads CASSGSEQYF. CDR3 nucleotide sequence: TGTGCCAGCTCCGGGTCCGAGCAGTACTTC.

This clone was counted a few times. The chain couples TRBV18 to TRBJ2-4; unclear D gene. Trimming took 3 bases from V and 0 from J, leaving 9 bases between them. The CDR3 has 15 amino acids. Germline values: CDR1 KGHSH, CDR2 LQKENI. The CDR3 sequence: CASSPQAGAKNIQYF. CDR3 DNA sequence: TGTGCCAGCTCACCGCAGGCAGGAGCCAAAAACATTCAGTACTTC.

The chain employs TRBV18 and TRBJ2-3; TRBD2 aligns across 9 bases. The V gene's germline CDR1 is KGHSH and CDR2 LQKENI. V lost 3 bases, J lost 2 bases, and 12 bases stayed unmatched. The length of the CDR3 is 18 residues. CDR3 loop: CASSPPRAGGPVTDTQYF. Here the CDR3 DNA reads TGTGCCAGCTCACCCCCCAGGGCGGGAGGGCCGGTCACAGATACGCAGTATTTT.

The chain is built from TRBV10-2 and TRBJ2-2, with TRBD2 identical over 10 bases. The J segment lost 7 bases and the V segment lost 6 bases, leaving 14 bases of the junction unmatched. Germline CDR1 reads WSHSY; CDR2 reads SAAADI. There are 17 residues in the CDR3. This CDR3 is CASRAWASGRDGGELFF. In nucleotides, the CDR3 is TGCGCCAGCAGGGCCTGGGCTAGCGGGAGAGATGGCGGGGAGCTGTTTTTT.

This clone was found once. The chain has TRBV10-3 and TRBJ2-7; tentatively, D is TRBD1 (6 bases). Deletions cut 6 bases from V and 5 bases from J, with 8 bases between. Germline V gene data show CDR1 as ENHRY and CDR2 as SYGVKD. This CDR3 has 11 residues. The CDR3 loop reads CAIRQGHEQYF. In nucleotides, the CDR3 is TGTGCCATCAGACAGGGTCACGAGCAGTACTTC.

The J gene is TRBJ2-1, the V gene TRBV7-9; maybe TRBD2 (5 bases). V was shortened by 3 bases and J by 0 bases, with 9 bases between the two germline ends. CDR1 SEHNR and CDR2 FQNEAQ come from the germline V gene (reference sequence). CDR3 size: 15 residues. The CDR3 is CASSFAGPSYNEQFF. The CDR3 nucleotides read TGTGCCAGCAGCTTTGCGGGTCCCTCCTACAATGAGCAGTTCTTC. The entire variable domain, with the rest obtained from reference TRBV7-9 and TRBJ2-1, is as follows: DTGVSQNPRHKITKRGQNVTFRCDPISEHNRLYWYRQTLGQGPEFLTYFQNEAQLEKSRLLSDRFSAERPKGSFSTLEIQRTEQGDSAMYLCASSFAGPSYNEQFFGPGTRLTVL.

This rearrangement joins TRBV7-2 to TRBJ2-7, with 8 bases identical to TRBD2. Looked up from germline, CDR1 is SGHTA and CDR2 is FQGNSA. The length of the CDR3 is 12 residues. Unmatched junction bases numbered 6, after V lost 8 bases and J lost 6 bases. The CDR3 DNA reads TGTGCCAGCGGCGGGGGGTTTGTCGAGCAGTACTTC. Residues: CASGGGFVEQYF.

This chain links TRBV6-4 with TRBJ2-7, with 8 bases fitting TRBD2. Germline values: CDR1 MRHNA, CDR2 SNTAGT. The V segment lost 1 base and the J segment 5 bases; nucleotides outside the gene matches: 10. The CDR3 extends over 16 amino acids. The CDR3 region has the DNA TGTGCCAGCAGTGACTGGGGGAAGCGGGAGACGGACGAGCAGTACTTC. Translated, it gives CASSDWGKRETDEQYF.

V gene TRBV7-2 combines with J gene TRBJ2-5, with 15 nucleotides matching TRBD2. V lost 5 bases to trimming and J lost 2 bases; unmatched junction nucleotides: 3. This CDR3 has 16 residues. In germline, CDR1 is SGHTA, CDR2 FQGNSA. Here the CDR3 DNA reads TGTGCCAGCAGCCAAGGACTAGCGGGAGGGCAAGAGACCCAGTACTTC. As protein: CASSQGLAGGQETQYF.

The chain joins TRBV28 to TRBJ2-1; TRBD2 matches at 9 bases. The V gene end was trimmed by 8 bases and the J gene end by 1 base; junction bases not matched to a gene: 6. The CDR3 is 15 residues long. Germline CDR1 MDHEN, CDR2 SYDVKM. CDR3 bases: TGTGCCAGCTTCCGCGGGAGGGTGTCCTACAATGAGCAGTTCTTC. This codes for CASFRGRVSYNEQFF.

The chain uses TRBV2 and TRBJ1-1; no definite D call. CDR1 and CDR2 (germline): SNHLY, FYNNEI. V lost 8 bases to trimming and J lost 8 bases, with 21 bases between them. The CDR3 totals 14 residues. CDR3 sequence: CASLRTDSGGEAFF. The CDR3, as DNA: TGTGCCAGCCTGAGAACCGACTCCGGAGGCGAAGCTTTCTTT.

This clone was observed a handful of times. This sequence joins TRBV27 and TRBJ2-1; 8 positions match TRBD1. From germline, CDR1 is MNHEY and CDR2 SMNVEV (reference sequence). This CDR3 has 16 amino acids. V shed 4 bases and J 7 bases; nucleotides not matched to a gene: 12. The CDR3 nucleotides are TGTGCCAGCAGTTCCCCCGGGACAGGATCTGGAAATGAGCAGTTCTTC. It codes for CASSSPGTGSGNEQFF.

The chain recombines TRBV6-6 with TRBJ2-1, with a weak D call TRBD1 (5 bases). This CDR3 spans 15 amino acids. The germline V gene has CDR1 MNHNY and CDR2 SVGAGI (reference sequence). The V gene lost 0 bases and the J gene lost 3 bases, with 9 bases spanning the gap. CDR3 in amino acids: CASSYSGADYNEQFF. The DNA for the CDR3 is TGTGCCAGCAGTTACTCAGGGGCAGACTACAATGAGCAGTTCTTC.

Points on this clone: An end of the junction differs from the germline gene, which may be a read error. The CDR3 region is CASSEEGKVAGSGF. The CDR3 DNA reads TGTGCCAGCAGTGAAGAGGGGAAGGTAGCGGGGTCCGGCTTC. The V and J genes are TRBV6-1 and TRBJ2-7; TRBD2 aligns across 8 bases. CDR3 length: 14 residues. Germline lookup yields CDR1 MNHNS and CDR2 SASEGT.

This chain uses TRBV9 with TRBJ2-7; 10 bases align to TRBD2. The CDR3 is 16 amino acids. V shed 3 bases and J 5 bases; nucleotides not matched to a gene: 11. Germline lookup yields CDR1 SGDLS and CDR2 YYNGEE. The CDR3 reads CASSAWISGRTDEQYF. The DNA for the CDR3 is TGTGCCAGCAGCGCTTGGATTAGCGGGAGGACCGACGAGCAGTACTTC.

This clone was seen only once. V usage is TRBV9 and J usage is TRBJ2-7, with unresolved D. The germline gives CDR1 SGDLS, CDR2 YYNGEE. This CDR3 contains 14 residues. V was trimmed by 0 bases and J by 2 bases, leaving 9 bases between them. Here the CDR3 reads CASSVGGLPYEQYF. In nucleotides, the CDR3 is TGTGCCAGCAGCGTAGGTGGGTTACCCTACGAGCAGTACTTC.